These T cell receptor beta chains were read from a single sample in a study of control samples from healthy donors and cancer patients. Assay used: immunoSEQ multiplex PCR; TCRdb lists only in-frame clones, some missing. The sample has 55,000 to 75,000 clones; 87% are singletons. The sequencing input was PBMCs. All receptors come from a woman between 45 and 60 years old with head and neck cancer. Both conserved end residues are part of each CDR3. D genes are given only for firm matches. Clone size is stated in some rows and not others, as once, few, many or a class when expanded.

V,size,D,J,CDR3,DNA
TRBV7-9,-,-,TRBJ1-2,CASSSSGGGYTF,TGTGCCAGCAGCTCCTCGGGAGGTGGCTACACCTTC
TRBV4-3,-,-,TRBJ1-1,CASSLVGQPYTEAFF,TGCGCCAGCAGCCTAGTAGGACAACCGTACACTGAAGCTTTCTTT
TRBV3-1/TRBV3-2,-,-,TRBJ1-6,CASSQGTDSYNSPLHF,TGTGCCAGCAGCCAAGGTACAGACTCCTATAATTCACCCCTCCACTTT
TRBV3-1/TRBV3-2,-,-,TRBJ2-7,CASSQVPQTYEQYF,TGTGCCAGCAGCCAAGTCCCCCAGACCTACGAGCAGTACTTC
TRBV19,-,-,TRBJ1-1,CASSPRSSGTVNTEAFF,TGTGCCAGTAGTCCTCGAAGCTCCGGGACGGTGAACACTGAAGCTTTCTTT
TRBV28,-,-,TRBJ2-7,CASSVSTGSGEQYF,TGTGCCAGCAGCGTTAGTACGGGGTCCGGCGAGCAGTACTTC
TRBV18,-,-,TRBJ1-4,CASSPGFRRAGEKLFF,TGTGCCAGCTCACCAGGATTTAGGCGTGCGGGGGAAAAACTGTTTTTT
TRBV5-1,-,TRBD1,TRBJ2-5,CASSSLSRGHGTQYF,TGCGCCAGCAGCTCCCTGTCGAGGGGGCACGGGACCCAGTACTTC
TRBV2,few,-,TRBJ1-1,CASSADPRTEAFF,TGTGCCAGCAGCGCGGACCCTCGTACCGAAGCTTTCTTT
TRBV11-1,-,-,TRBJ2-3,CASSPAPGTDTQYF,TGTGCCAGCAGCCCCGCACCGGGGACAGATACGCAGTATTTT
TRBV4-3,-,-,TRBJ1-4,CASSQEELGGINEKLFF,TGCGCCAGCAGCCAAGAAGAGTTGGGGGGAATTAATGAAAAACTGTTTTTT
TRBV27,once,-,TRBJ2-1,CASSPSDTEQFF,TGTGCCAGCAGCCCAAGCGACACCGAGCAGTTCTTC
TRBV4-2,-,TRBD2,TRBJ2-3,CASSEGLPRYTQYF,TGTGCCAGCAGTGAGGGACTACCTAGGTATACGCAGTATTTT
TRBV29-1,few,TRBD1,TRBJ1-1,CSVDRGPSGEAFF,TGCAGCGTGGACAGGGGCCCATCGGGGGAAGCTTTCTTT
TRBV5-5,-,TRBD1,TRBJ2-7,CASSFRDSASYEQYF,TGTGCCAGCAGCTTCCGGGACAGTGCTTCCTACGAGCAGTACTTC
TRBV5-4,once,-,TRBJ1-6,CASSLNRAPKPLHF,TGTGCCAGCAGCTTGAACAGGGCCCCTAAACCCCTCCACTTT
TRBV5-1,-,-,TRBJ1-4,CASSSGFRTTNEKLFF,TGCGCCAGCAGCTCTGGATTTCGGACAACTAATGAAAAACTGTTTTTT
TRBV19,-,-,TRBJ1-5,CASSRGLDQPQHF,TGTGCCAGTAGTCGGGGGTTGGATCAGCCCCAGCATTTT
TRBV2,few,-,TRBJ1-2,CASKEGHNYGYTF,TGTGCCAGCAAGGAGGGGCATAACTATGGCTACACCTTC
TRBV5-6,-,TRBD1,TRBJ2-1,CASSLPQGAGYNEQFF,TGTGCCAGCAGCCTCCCCCAGGGGGCCGGATACAATGAGCAGTTCTTC
TRBV6-2/TRBV6-3,-,-,TRBJ1-1,CASSYSAGSGSLNTEAFF,TGTGCCAGCAGTTACTCCGCGGGGTCGGGGTCCCTGAACACTGAAGCTTTCTTT
TRBV12-3/TRBV12-4,-,-,TRBJ2-7,CASSPGGGGEQYF,TGTGCCAGCAGTCCTGGAGGAGGGGGGGAGCAGTACTTC
TRBV28,-,-,TRBJ2-3,CASSLPSAADTQYF,TGTGCCAGCAGTTTACCTAGCGCGGCAGATACGCAGTATTTT
TRBV6-5,-,-,TRBJ2-3,CASSRSVADTQYF,TGTGCCAGCAGTAGGAGCGTCGCAGATACGCAGTATTTT
TRBV4-1,once,-,TRBJ1-3,CASSQGVGFADSGNTIYF,TGCGCCAGCAGCCAAGGCGTGGGCTTTGCTGACTCTGGAAACACCATATATTTT
TRBV18,-,TRBD2,TRBJ2-7,CASSPLGGTNSYEQYF,TGTGCCAGCTCACCACTGGGGGGGACGAATTCCTACGAGCAGTACTTC